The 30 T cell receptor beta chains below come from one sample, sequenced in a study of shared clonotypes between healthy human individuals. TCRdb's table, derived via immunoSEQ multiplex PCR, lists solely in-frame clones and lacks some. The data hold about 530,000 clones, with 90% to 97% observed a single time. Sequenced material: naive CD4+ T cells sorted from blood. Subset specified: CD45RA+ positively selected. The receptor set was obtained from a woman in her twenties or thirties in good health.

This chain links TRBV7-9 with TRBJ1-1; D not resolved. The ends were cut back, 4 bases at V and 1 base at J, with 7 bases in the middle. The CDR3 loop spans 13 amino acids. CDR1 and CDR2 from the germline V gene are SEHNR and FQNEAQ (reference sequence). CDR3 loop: CASSSQWNTEAFF. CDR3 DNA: TGTGCCAGCAGCTCCCAATGGAACACTGAAGCTTTCTTT. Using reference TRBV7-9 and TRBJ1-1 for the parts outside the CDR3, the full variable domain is DTGVSQNPRHKITKRGQNVTFRCDPISEHNRLYWYRQTLGQGPEFLTYFQNEAQLEKSRLLSDRFSAERPKGSFSTLEIQRTEQGDSAMYLCASSSQWNTEAFFGQGTRLTVV.

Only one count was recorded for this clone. CDR3 region: CASSLGAGQGVNEQFF. The CDR3 nucleotides read TGTGCCAGCAGCTTAGGGGCGGGACAGGGGGTAAATGAGCAGTTCTTC. The gene calls are TRBV7-2 and TRBJ2-1; 11 bases fit TRBD1. Per germline, CDR1 SGHTA and CDR2 FQGNSA. This CDR3 region has 16 residues. Germline trimming cut 1 base from V and 7 bases from J; bases unmatched to any gene: 6.

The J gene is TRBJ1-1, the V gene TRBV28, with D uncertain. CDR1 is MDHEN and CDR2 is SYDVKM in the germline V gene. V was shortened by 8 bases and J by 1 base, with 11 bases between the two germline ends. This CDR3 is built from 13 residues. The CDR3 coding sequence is TGTGCCAGCCAGAGGTACAGGAACACTGAAGCTTTCTTT. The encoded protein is CASQRYRNTEAFF. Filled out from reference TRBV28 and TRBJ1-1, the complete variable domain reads DVKVTQSSRYLVKRTGEKVFLECVQDMDHENMFWYRQDPGLGLRLIYFSYDVKMKEKGDIPEGYSVSREKKERFSLILESASTNQTSMYLCASQRYRNTEAFFGQGTRLTVV.

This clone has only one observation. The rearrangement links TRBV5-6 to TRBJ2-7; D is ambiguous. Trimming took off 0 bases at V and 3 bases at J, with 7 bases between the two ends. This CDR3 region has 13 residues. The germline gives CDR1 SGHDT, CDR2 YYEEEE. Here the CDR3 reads CASSLGGNYEQYF. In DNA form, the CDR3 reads TGTGCCAGCAGCTTGGGCGGAAACTACGAGCAGTACTTC.

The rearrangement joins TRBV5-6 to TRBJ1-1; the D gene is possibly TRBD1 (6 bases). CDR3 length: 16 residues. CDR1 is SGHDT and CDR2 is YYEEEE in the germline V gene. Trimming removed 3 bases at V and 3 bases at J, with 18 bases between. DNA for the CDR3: TGTGCCAGCAGCTCGAAATCCGGACAGTTTTACACTGAAGCTTTCTTT. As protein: CASSSKSGQFYTEAFF. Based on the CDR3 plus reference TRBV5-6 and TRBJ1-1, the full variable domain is DAGVTQSPTHLIKTRGQQVTLRCSPKSGHDTVSWYQQALGQGPQFIFQYYEEEERQRGNFPDRFSGHQFPNYSSELNVNALLLGDSALYLCASSSKSGQFYTEAFFGQGTRLTVV.

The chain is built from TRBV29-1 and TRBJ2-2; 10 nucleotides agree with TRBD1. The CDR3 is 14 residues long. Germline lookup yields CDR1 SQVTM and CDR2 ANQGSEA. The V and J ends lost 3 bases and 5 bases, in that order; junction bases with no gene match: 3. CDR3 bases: TGCAGCGTTGATGGACAGGGGGGAACCGGGGAGCTGTTTTTT. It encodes CSVDGQGGTGELFF.

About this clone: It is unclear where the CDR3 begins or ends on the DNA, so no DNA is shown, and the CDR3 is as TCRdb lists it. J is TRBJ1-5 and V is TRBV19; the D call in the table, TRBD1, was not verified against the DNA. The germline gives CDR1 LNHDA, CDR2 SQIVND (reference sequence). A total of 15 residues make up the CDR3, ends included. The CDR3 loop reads CASSPGQIPGSPSIF.

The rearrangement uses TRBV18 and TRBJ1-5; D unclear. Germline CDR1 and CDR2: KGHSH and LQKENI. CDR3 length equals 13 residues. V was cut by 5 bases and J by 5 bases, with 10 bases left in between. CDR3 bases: TGTGCCAGCTCAGATGGGAGAGATCAGCCCCAGCATTTT. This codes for CASSDGRDQPQHF.

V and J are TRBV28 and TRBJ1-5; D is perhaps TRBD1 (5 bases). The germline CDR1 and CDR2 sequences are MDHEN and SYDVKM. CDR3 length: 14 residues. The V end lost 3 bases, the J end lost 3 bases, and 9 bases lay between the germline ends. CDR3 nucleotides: TGTGCCAGCAGTTTTGACAGACTCAATCAGCCCCAGCATTTT. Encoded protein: CASSFDRLNQPQHF.

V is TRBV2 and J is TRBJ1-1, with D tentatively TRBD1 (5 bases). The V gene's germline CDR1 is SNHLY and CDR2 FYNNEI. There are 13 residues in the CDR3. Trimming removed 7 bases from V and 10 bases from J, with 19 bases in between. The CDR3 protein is CASTAGLSTAAFF. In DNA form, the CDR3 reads TGTGCCAGCACGGCAGGGTTGTCTACAGCAGCTTTCTTT.

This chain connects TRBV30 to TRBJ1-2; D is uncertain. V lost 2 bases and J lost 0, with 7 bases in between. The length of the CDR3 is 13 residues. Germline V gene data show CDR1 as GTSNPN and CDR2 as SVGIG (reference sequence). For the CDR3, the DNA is TGTGCCTGGAGTCCAGTTGCTAACTATGGCTACACCTTC. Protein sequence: CAWSPVANYGYTF.

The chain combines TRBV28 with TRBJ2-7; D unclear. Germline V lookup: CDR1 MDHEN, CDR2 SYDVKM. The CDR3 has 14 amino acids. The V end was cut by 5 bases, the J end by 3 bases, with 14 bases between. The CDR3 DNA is TGTGCCAGCAGTCCACCTCAGTCGGGCTACGAGCAGTACTTC. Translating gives CASSPPQSGYEQYF.

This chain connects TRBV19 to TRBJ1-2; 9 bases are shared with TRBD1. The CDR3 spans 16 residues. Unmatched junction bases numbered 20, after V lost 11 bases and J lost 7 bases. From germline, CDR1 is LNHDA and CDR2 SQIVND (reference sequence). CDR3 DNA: TGTGCCTCCCTGGACTCCGGGACAGGGACATCCACTGGCTACACCTTC. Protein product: CASLDSGTGTSTGYTF.

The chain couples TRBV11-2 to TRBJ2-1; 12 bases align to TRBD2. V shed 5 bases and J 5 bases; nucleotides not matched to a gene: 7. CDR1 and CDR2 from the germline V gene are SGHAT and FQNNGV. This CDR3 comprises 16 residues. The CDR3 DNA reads TGTGCCAGCAGCCAGAGGGCTAGCGGGAGGGACAATGAGCAGTTCTTC. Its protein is CASSQRASGRDNEQFF.

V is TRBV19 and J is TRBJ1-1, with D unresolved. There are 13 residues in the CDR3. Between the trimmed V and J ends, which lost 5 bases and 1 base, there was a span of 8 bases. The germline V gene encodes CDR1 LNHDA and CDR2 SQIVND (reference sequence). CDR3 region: CASSHGQNTEAFF. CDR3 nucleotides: TGTGCCAGTAGTCATGGGCAGAACACTGAAGCTTTCTTT.

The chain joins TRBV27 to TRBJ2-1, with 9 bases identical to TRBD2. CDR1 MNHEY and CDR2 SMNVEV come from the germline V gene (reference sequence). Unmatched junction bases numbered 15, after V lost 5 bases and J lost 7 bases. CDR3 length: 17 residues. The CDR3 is CASSPRGSGSLLNEQFF. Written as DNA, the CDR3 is TGTGCCAGCAGTCCGCGTGGTAGCGGGAGCCTACTAAATGAGCAGTTCTTC.

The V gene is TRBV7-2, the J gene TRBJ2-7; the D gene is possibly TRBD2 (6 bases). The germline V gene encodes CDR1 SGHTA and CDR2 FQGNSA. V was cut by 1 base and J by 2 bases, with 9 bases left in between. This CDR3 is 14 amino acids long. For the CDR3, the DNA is TGTGCCAGCAGCTTAGTTAGCGGTACCTACGAGCAGTACTTC. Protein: CASSLVSGTYEQYF.

In nucleotides, the CDR3 is TGCGCCAGCAGCGGGAGGACAGGGAGCACAGATACGCAGTATTTT. Protein: CASSGRTGSTDTQYF. This sequence joins TRBV5-1 and TRBJ2-3; 8 nucleotides align to TRBD1. Germline values: CDR1 SGHRS, CDR2 YFSETQ. J lost 0 bases, V lost 4 bases, and 4 bases had no gene match. There are 15 residues in the CDR3.

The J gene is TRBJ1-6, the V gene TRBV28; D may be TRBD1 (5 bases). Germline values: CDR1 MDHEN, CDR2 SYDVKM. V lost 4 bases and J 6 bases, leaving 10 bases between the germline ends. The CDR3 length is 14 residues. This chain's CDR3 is CASSSGHPNSPLHF. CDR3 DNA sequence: TGTGCCAGCAGTTCCGGACACCCTAATTCACCCCTCCACTTT. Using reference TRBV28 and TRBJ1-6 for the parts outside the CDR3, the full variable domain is DVKVTQSSRYLVKRTGEKVFLECVQDMDHENMFWYRQDPGLGLRLIYFSYDVKMKEKGDIPEGYSVSREKKERFSLILESASTNQTSMYLCASSSGHPNSPLHFGNGTRLTVT.

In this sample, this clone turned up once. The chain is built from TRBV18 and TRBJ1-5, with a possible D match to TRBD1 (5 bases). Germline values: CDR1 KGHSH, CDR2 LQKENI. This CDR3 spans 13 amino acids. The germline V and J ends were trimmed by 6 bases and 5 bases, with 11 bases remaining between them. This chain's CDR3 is CASSGGEDQPQHF. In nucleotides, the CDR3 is TGTGCCAGCTCCGGGGGGGAGGATCAGCCCCAGCATTTT.

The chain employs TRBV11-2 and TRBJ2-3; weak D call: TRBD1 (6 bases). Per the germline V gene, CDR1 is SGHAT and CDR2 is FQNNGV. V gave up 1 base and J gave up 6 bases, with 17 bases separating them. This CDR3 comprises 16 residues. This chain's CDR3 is CASSLVDSPVRDTQYF. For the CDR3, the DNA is TGTGCCAGCAGCTTAGTGGACAGCCCCGTGAGGGATACGCAGTATTTT. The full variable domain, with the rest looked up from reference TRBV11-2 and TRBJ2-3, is EAGVAQSPRYKIIEKRQSVAFWCNPISGHATLYWYQQILGQGPKLLIQFQNNGVVDDSQLPKDRFSAERLKGVDSTLKIQPAKLEDSAVYLCASSLVDSPVRDTQYFGPGTRLTVL.

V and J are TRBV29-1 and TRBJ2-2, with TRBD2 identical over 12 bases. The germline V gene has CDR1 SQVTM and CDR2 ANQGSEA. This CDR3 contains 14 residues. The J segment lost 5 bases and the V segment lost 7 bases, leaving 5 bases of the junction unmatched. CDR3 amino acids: CSAVTSGSTGELFF. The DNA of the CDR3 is TGCAGCGCCGTGACTAGCGGGAGTACCGGGGAGCTGTTTTTT.

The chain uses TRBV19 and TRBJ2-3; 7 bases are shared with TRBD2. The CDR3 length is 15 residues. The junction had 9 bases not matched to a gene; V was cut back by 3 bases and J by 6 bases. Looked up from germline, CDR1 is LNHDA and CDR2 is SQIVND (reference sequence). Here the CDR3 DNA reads TGTGCCAGTAGTATTTCGGGGGAGGGCCTTGATACGCAGTATTTT. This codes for CASSISGEGLDTQYF. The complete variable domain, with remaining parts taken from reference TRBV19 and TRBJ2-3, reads DGGITQSPKYLFRKEGQNVTLSCEQNLNHDAMYWYRQDPGQGLRLIYYSQIVNDFQKGDIAEGYSVSREKKESFPLTVTSAQKNPTAFYLCASSISGEGLDTQYFGPGTRLTVL.

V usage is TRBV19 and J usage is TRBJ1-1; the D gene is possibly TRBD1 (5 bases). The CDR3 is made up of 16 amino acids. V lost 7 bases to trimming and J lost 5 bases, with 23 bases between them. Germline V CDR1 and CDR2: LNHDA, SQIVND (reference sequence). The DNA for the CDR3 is TGTGCCAGTACCCTTGGGGCTGTAAAGTGGGGGACTGAAGCTTTCTTT. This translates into CASTLGAVKWGTEAFF.

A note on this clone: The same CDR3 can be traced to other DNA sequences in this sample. CDR3 sequence (DNA): TGTGCCAGTAGTATAGCTGGGACTAGCGGAAGCTCCTACGAGCAGTACTTC. Amino acids: CASSIAGTSGSSYEQYF. This chain connects TRBV19 to TRBJ2-7, with 11 bases lining up with TRBD2. The CDR3 has 17 residues. Germline CDR1 is LNHDA and CDR2 is SQIVND (reference sequence). J lost 0 bases, V lost 1 base, and 5 bases had no gene match.

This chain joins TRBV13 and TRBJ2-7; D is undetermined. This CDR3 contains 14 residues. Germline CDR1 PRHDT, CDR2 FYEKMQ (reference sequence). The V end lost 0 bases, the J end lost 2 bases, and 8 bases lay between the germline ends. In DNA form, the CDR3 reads TGTGCCAGCAGCTTAGGACGGCAAACCTACGAGCAGTACTTC. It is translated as CASSLGRQTYEQYF.

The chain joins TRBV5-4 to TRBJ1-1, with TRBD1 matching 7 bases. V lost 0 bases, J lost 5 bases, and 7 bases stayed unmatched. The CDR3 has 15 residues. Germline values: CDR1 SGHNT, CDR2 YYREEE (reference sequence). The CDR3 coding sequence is TGTGCCAGCAGCTTGGCCCAAAGGGGGCGTACTGAAGCTTTCTTT. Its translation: CASSLAQRGRTEAFF.

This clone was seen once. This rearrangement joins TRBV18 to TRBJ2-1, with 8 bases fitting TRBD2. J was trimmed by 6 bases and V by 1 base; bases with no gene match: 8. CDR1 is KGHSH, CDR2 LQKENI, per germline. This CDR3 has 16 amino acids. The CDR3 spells CASSPRAAGVINEQFF. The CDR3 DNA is TGTGCCAGCTCACCACGAGCAGCGGGAGTCATCAATGAGCAGTTCTTC.

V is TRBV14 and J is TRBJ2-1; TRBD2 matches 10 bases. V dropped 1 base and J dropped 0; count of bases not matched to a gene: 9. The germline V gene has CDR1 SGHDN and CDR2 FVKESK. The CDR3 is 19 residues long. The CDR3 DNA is TGTGCCAGCAGCCAAGTTAATAGCGGGAGGCCCAGCTCCTACAATGAGCAGTTCTTC. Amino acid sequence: CASSQVNSGRPSSYNEQFF.

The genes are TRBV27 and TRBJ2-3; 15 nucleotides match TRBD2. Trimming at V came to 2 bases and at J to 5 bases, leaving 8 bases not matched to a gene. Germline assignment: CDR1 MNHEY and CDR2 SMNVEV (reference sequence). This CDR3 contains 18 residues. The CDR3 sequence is CASSLGLAGGRSGDTQYF. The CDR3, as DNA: TGTGCCAGCAGTTTAGGACTAGCGGGAGGGCGGTCGGGAGATACGCAGTATTTT.